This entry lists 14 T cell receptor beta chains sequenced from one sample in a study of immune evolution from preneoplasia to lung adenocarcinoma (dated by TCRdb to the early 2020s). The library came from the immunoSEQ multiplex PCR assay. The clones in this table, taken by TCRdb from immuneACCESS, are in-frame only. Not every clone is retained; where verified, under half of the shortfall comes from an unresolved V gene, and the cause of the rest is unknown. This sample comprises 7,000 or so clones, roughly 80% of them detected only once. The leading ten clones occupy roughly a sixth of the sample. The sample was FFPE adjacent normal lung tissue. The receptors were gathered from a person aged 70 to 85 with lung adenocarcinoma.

CDR3 nucleotides: TGCAGCGACAGTAGGGACGGAATCTATGGCTACACCTTC. This sequence encodes CSDSRDGIYGYTF. The gene calls are TRBV29-1 and TRBJ1-2; D is perhaps TRBD1 (5 bases). Germline-derived CDR1 and CDR2 are SQVTM and ANQGSEA. V dropped 7 bases and J dropped 4 bases, with 16 bases sitting between them. This CDR3 is built from 13 residues.

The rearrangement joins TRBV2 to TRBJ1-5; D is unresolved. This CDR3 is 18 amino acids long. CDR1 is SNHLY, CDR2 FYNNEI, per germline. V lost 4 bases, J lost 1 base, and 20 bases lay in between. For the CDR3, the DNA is TGTGCCAGCAGTGTACCTAAAAAGATGGAGCCCAGCAATCAGCCCCAGCATTTT. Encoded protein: CASSVPKKMEPSNQPQHF.

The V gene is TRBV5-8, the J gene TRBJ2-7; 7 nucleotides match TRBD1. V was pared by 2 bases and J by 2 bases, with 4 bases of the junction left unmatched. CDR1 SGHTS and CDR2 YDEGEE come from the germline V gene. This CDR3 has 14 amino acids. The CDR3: CASSLLTGAYEQYF. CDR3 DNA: TGTGCCAGCAGCTTACTCACAGGGGCCTACGAGCAGTACTTC.

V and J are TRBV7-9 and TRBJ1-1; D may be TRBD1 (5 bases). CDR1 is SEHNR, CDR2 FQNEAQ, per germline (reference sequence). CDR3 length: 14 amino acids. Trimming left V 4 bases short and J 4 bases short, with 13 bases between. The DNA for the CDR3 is TGTGCCAGCAGCTCGGGACTCCCAGGCACTGAAGCTTTCTTT. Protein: CASSSGLPGTEAFF.

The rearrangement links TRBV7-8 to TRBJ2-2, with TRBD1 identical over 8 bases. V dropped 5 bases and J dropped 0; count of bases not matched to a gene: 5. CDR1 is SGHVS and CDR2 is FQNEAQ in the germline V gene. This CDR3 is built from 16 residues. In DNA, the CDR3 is TGTGCCAGCAGCACTTGGACAGGGACGAACACCGGGGAGCTGTTTTTT. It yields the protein CASSTWTGTNTGELFF.

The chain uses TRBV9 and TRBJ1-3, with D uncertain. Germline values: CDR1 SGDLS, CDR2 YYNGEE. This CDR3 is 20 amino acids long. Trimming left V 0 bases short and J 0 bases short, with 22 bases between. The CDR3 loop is CASSVGRFPRRTSSGNTIYF. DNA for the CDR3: TGTGCCAGCAGCGTAGGCCGCTTTCCCCGCAGAACATCCTCTGGAAACACCATATATTTT.

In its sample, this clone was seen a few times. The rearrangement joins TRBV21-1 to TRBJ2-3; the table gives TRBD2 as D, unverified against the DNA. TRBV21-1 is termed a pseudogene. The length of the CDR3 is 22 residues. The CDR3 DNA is TGTGCCAGCACCTGGACTAGCGGGGATGCTCACTCCCTCTCGAACCTCACAGATACGCAGTATTTT. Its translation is CASTWTSGDAHSLSNLTDTQYF.

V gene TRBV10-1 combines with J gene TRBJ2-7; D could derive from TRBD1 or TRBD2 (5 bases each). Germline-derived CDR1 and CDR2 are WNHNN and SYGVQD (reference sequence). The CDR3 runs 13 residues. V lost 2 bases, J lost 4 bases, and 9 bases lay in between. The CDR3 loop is CASSERGDYEQYF. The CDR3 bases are TGCGCCAGCAGTGAGAGGGGAGATTACGAGCAGTACTTC.

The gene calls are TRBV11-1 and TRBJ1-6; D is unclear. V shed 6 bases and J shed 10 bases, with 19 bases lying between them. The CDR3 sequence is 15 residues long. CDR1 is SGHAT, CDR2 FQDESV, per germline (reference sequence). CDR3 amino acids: CASSTLPTRESPLHF. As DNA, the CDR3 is TGTGCCAGCAGTACCTTGCCGACGAGGGAATCACCCCTCCACTTT.

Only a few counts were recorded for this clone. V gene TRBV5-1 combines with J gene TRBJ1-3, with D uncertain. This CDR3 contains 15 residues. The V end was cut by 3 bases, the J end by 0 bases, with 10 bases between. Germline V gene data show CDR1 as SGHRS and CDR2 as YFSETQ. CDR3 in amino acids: CASSSGGGSGNTIYF. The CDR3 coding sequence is TGCGCCAGCAGCTCCGGAGGAGGCTCTGGAAACACCATATATTTT.

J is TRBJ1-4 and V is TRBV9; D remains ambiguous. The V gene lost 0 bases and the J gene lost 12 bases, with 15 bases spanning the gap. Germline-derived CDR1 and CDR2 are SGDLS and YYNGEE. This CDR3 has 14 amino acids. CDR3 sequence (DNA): TGTGCCAGCAGCGTAGGAGTTGGAGGCTTAGAACTGTTTTTT. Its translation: CASSVGVGGLELFF.

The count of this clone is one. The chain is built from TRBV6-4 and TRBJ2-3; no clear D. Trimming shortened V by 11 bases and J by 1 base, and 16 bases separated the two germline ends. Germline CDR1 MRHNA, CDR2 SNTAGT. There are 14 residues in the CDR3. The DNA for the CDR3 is TGTGCCGGTCCCGTGGGTGGGCGCACAGATACGCAGTATTTT. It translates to CAGPVGGRTDTQYF.

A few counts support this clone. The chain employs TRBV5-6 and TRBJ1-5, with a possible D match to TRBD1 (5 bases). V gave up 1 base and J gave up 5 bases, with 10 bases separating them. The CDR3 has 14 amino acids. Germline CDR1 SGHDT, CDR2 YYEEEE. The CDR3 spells CASSLSGLDQPQHF. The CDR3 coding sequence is TGTGCCAGCAGCTTGTCAGGGCTTGATCAGCCCCAGCATTTT.

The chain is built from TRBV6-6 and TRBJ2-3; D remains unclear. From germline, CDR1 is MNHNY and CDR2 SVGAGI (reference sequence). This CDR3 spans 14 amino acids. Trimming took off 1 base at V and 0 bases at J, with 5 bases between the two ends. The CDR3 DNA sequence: TGTGCCAGCAGTTACTTGGGCAGCACAGATACGCAGTATTTT. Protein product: CASSYLGSTDTQYF.